Below, 5 T cell receptor beta chains from the same sample are listed, as sequenced in a study of Ad26.COV2.S vaccination and SARS-CoV-2 variants. The protocol was immunoSEQ multiplex PCR, while the TCRdb copy is restricted to in-frame clones and leaves out a portion. Among tens of thousands of clones listed, roughly 84% were seen once. The sequenced sample was peripheral blood, obtained after recovery from COVID-19. The receptors shown here come from a human donor who had recovered from COVID-19.

A single count supports this clone. The J gene is TRBJ2-3, the V gene TRBV29-1, with D tentatively TRBD1 (7 bases). V lost 8 bases to trimming and J lost 4 bases, with 22 bases between them. This CDR3 has 15 residues. Germline lookup yields CDR1 SQVTM and CDR2 ANQGSEA. This chain's CDR3 is CSSLGGKGASDTQYF. The CDR3 coding sequence is TGCAGCTCCTTGGGGGGTAAGGGGGCATCAGATACGCAGTATTTT.

J is TRBJ1-1 and V is TRBV12-5, with D maybe TRBD1 (5 bases). The CDR3 sequence is 16 residues long. Per germline, CDR1 LGHNT and CDR2 FRNRAP. Trimming shortened V by 6 bases and J by 4 bases, and 21 bases separated the two germline ends. DNA of the CDR3: TGTGCTAGTGGGAAATCATCCCGGGTCGGGGGCACTGAAGCTTTCTTT. This sequence encodes CASGKSSRVGGTEAFF.

The CDR3 region has the DNA TGTGCCAGCAGCGGGAGCCTCAACACTGAAGCTTTCTTT. It yields the protein CASSGSLNTEAFF. V usage is TRBV11-3 and J usage is TRBJ1-1; D ambiguous. CDR3 size: 13 residues. V shed 5 bases and J shed 2 bases, with 9 bases lying between them. Germline V gives CDR1 SGHNT, CDR2 YENEEA.

Only a few counts were recorded for this clone. CDR3 sequence (DNA): TGTGCCAGTAGTAAGAGGGGGTCCTCCTACGAGCAGTACTTC. It codes for CASSKRGSSYEQYF. The chain uses TRBV19 and TRBJ2-7; D may be TRBD1 (6 bases). The CDR3 has 14 residues. The germline CDR1 and CDR2 sequences are LNHDA and SQIVND (reference sequence). V lost 4 bases to trimming and J lost 0 bases, with 10 bases between them.

V and J are TRBV7-2 and TRBJ2-1, with a possible D match to TRBD1 (5 bases). The CDR3 loop spans 16 amino acids. Germline V lookup: CDR1 SGHTA, CDR2 FQGNSA. The germline V and J ends were trimmed by 1 base and 5 bases, with 15 bases remaining between them. CDR3 nucleotides: TGTGCCAGCAGCTTAGACCCATACGACAGCCACAATGAGCAGTTCTTC. As protein: CASSLDPYDSHNEQFF. Combining the CDR3 with reference TRBV7-2 and TRBJ2-1 gives the whole variable domain GAGVSQSPSNKVTEKGKDVELRCDPISGHTALYWYRQSLGQGLEFLIYFQGNSAPDKSGLPSDRFSAERTGGSVSTLTIQRTQQEDSAVYLCASSLDPYDSHNEQFFGPGTRLTVL.